This T cell receptor beta chain was sequenced for a study of T cells in Graves' hyperthyroidism and ophthalmopathy (dated by TCRdb to between 2019 and 2020). Background on the whole study: Peripheral blood was collected at initial diagnosis, before any treatment. In about six Graves' hyperthyroidism patients, the study also compared T-cell repertoires from thyroid tissue with T-cell repertoires from blood. After sampling, hyperthyroidism patients received methimazole starting at 30 mg daily, and ophthalmopathy patients received high-dose intravenous methylprednisolone. The 100 discovery patients were randomly split 7:3 into training and test sets. Whether ophthalmopathy could be predicted prospectively was tested in an independent validation cohort made up of approximately 19 hyperthyroidism patients plus 17 patients who later progressed to ophthalmopathy. According to the paper, TCR Vbeta CDR3 sequencing was carried out on about 140 peripheral blood samples, which came from some 41 ophthalmopathy, 75 or so hyperthyroidism and some 17 progressor patients. TCR V-J signatures able to tell the groups apart were searched for in a discovery cohort of 95 or so patients, of whom over 40 had Graves' ophthalmopathy and roughly 57 had stable Graves' hyperthyroidism. Results and caveats for the whole study, not just this receptor: Most expanded thyroid clonotypes (frequency above 0.001) were also detected in blood, a finding suggesting that blood repertoires may reflect thyroid immune responses. In cross-validation, a model built on a 13 V-J signature told ophthalmopathy apart from stable hyperthyroidism with 87.88% sensitivity and about 81% specificity, and in testing the same model reached 80%/75%. In validation, the model predicted progression to ophthalmopathy a median of 6.5 months before onset, with over 55% sensitivity and roughly 73% specificity. Sample size was not statistically predetermined, and investigators were not blinded to group allocation.

The TCR beta CDR3 regions were amplified from RNA transcripts. The TCR CDR3 was subjected to a first round of RT-PCR using the HTBI primer set and the Qiagen OneStep RT-PCR kit. Libraries were constructed in a second round of multiplex PCR, after which size selection and purification were carried out. Paired-end sequencing of the libraries was performed with 100 bp reads on an Illumina HiSeq2000. For the original study's pipeline: SOAPnuke was used to process the raw data, with reads discarded if the reads contained adapters or uncalled bases, had a mean Phred below 15, or lacked an exact constant-primer or identifier match. High-quality paired reads were merged with COPE v1.2.5, and unique nucleotide sequences were defined as clonotypes. Clonotypes were aligned to IMGT TRBV, TRBD and TRBJ reference segments using MiTCR v1.1. Only V-J combinations with frequency above 0.0001, covering roughly 99% of repertoires, were analysed. The TCS score was defined as F50 (clonal expansion) divided by E x V (chaos), with BLOSUM62-based TCRdist calculated between CDR3 peptides within each V-J. Welch's t-statistics and random forest reduced some 510 V-J features to 13, which were used in a naive Bayes classifier (R e1071). The public reads were run again by TCRdb, first through fastp at Q25 and then through MiXCR, and only productive beta chains were kept. CDR3 protein duplicates are merged, each entry listing the most common genes and DNA. TCRdb, rather than the study authors, made the V and J calls. The sample data list a few hundred thousand distinct CDR3 sequences, and about a sixth of these were observed just once. 3% to 4% of the sample goes to the ten largest clones.

In the ophthalmopathy patients, disease was moderately to severely active, with a Clinical Activity Score of 3 or more, a NOSPECS grade of 4 or more, and a duration of less than 3 months. Patients with uncontrolled infections, other autoimmune diseases, pregnancy or lactation were excluded. Diagnoses were based on clinical symptoms, serum thyroxine and TRAb, thyroid ultrasound and orbital computed tomography. PBMCs were isolated from approximately 10 ml of fresh peripheral blood by Ficoll-Paque density gradient centrifugation. Trizol reagent was used to extract total RNA, and RNA quality was then checked on an Agilent 2100 Bioanalyzer. This clonotype was detected many times. Its antigen is unknown. No much larger clone is present one base from it, and per-base qualities are unavailable. V is clipped by 4 bases and J by 2 bases, and the sequence between their germline boundaries is 14 bases long. CDR1 SGHAT and CDR2 FQNNGV were looked up in the germline V gene. Reading from cysteine to phenylalanine, the CDR3 counts 16 amino acids. Just CDR3 DNA is preserved here, 48 bases in frame from base 1.

The source material was blood. This clonotype originated in a woman between 40 and 50 years old with Graves' ophthalmopathy. The chain is encoded by TRBV11-2 joined to TRBJ2-2, with TRBD2 tentatively as D gene (5 bases match). For the CDR3, the sequence is CASSYRRGLNTGELFF. The DNA sequence follows: TGTGCCAGCAGCTATAGGCGAGGGCTTAACACCGGGGAGCTGTTTTTT.